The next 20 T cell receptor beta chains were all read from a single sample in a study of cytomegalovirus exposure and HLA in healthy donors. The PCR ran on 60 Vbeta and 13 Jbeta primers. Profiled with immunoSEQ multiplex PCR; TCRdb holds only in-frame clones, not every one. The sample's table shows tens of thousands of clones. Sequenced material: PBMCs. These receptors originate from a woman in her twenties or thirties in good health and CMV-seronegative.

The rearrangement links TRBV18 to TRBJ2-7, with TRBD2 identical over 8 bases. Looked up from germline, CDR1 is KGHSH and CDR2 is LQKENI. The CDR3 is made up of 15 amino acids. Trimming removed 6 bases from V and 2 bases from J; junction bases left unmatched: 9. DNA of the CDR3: TGTGCCAGCTCCTCGGGACTAGGGGTTCCCTACGAGCAGTACTTC. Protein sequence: CASSSGLGVPYEQYF.

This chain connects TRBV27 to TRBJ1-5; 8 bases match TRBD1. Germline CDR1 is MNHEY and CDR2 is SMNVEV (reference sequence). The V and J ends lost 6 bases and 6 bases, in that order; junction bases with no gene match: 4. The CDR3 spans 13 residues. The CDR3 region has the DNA TGTGCCAGCAGCCAGGGGGCAGGTCAGCCCCAGCATTTT. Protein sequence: CASSQGAGQPQHF.

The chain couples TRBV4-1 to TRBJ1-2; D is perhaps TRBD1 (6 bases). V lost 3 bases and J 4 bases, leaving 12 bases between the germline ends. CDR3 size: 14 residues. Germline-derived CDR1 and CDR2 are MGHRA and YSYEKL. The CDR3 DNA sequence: TGCGCCAGCAGCCAGGGAGGGGGGCTCTATGGCTACACCTTC. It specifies CASSQGGGLYGYTF.

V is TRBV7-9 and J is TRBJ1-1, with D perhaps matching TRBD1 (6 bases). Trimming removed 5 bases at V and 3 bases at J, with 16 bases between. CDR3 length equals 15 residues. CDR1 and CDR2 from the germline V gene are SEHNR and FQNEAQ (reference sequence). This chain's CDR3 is CASSPIDRLHTEAFF. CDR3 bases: TGTGCCAGCAGCCCCATCGACAGGCTGCACACTGAAGCTTTCTTT.

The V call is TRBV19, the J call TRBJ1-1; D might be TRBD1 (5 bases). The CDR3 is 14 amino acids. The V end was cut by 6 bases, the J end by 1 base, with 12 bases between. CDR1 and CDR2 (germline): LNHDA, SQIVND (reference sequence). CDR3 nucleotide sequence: TGTGCCAGTAGCCTACAGGTTACGAACACTGAAGCTTTCTTT. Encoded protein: CASSLQVTNTEAFF.

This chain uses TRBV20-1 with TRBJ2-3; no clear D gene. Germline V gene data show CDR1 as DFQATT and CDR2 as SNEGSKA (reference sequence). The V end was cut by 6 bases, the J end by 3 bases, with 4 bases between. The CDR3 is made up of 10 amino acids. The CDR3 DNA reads TGCAGTGCCGTGACAGATACGCAGTATTTT. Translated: CSAVTDTQYF.

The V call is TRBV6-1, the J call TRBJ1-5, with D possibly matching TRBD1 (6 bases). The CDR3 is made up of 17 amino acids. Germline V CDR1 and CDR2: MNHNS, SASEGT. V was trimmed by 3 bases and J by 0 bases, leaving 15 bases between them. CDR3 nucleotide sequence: TGTGCCAGCAGTGAGAGGGGGGGACTGTATAGCAATCAGCCCCAGCATTTT. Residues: CASSERGGLYSNQPQHF.

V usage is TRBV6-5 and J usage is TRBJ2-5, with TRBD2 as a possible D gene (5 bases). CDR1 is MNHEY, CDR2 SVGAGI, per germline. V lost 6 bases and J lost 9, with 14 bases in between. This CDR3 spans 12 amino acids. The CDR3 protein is CASSMRDRSQYF. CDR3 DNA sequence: TGTGCCAGCAGCATGAGGGATAGGTCCCAGTACTTC.

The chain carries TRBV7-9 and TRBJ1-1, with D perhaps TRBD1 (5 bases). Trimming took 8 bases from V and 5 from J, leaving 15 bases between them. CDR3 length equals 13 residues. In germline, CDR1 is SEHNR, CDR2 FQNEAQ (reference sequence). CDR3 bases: TGTGCCAGCCTAAGGCAGGGCGTTACTGAAGCTTTCTTT. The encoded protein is CASLRQGVTEAFF.

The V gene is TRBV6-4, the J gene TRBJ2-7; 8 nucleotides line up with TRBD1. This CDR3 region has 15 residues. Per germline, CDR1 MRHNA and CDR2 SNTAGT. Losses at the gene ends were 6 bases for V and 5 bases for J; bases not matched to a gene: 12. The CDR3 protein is CASSPDRGGHDEQYF. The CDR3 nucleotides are TGTGCCAGCAGCCCCGACAGGGGAGGACATGACGAGCAGTACTTC.

The DNA for the CDR3 is TGTGCCAGCAGCTTAAGTTACGGTAGGCCCCAGCATTTT. Its translation: CASSLSYGRPQHF. V usage is TRBV7-2 and J usage is TRBJ1-5; D not resolved. V shed 2 bases and J shed 9 bases, with 11 bases lying between them. The CDR3 length is 13 residues. The V gene's germline CDR1 is SGHTA and CDR2 FQGNSA.

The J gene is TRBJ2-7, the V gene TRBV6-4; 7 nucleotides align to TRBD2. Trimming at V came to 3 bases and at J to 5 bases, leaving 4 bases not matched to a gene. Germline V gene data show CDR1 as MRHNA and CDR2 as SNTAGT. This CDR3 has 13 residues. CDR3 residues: CASSESGTNEQYF. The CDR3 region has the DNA TGTGCCAGCAGTGAGTCAGGGACTAACGAGCAGTACTTC.

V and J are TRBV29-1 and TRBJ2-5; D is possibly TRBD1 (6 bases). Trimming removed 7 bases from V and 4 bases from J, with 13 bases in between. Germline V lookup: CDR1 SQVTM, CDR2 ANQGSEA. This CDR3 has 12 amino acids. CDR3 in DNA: TGCAGCGGATACAGGGTAGGAGAGACCCAGTACTTC. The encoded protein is CSGYRVGETQYF.

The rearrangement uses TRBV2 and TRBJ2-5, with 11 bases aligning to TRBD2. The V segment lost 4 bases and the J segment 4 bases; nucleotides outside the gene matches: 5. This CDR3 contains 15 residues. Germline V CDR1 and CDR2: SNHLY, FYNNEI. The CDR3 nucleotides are TGTGCCAGCAGTGGACTAGCGGGGAAGGTAGAGACCCAGTACTTC. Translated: CASSGLAGKVETQYF.

The CDR3 region is CASSQGDYEQYF. CDR3 coding DNA: TGTGCCAGCAGCCAGGGGGACTACGAGCAGTACTTC. The V and J genes are TRBV7-9 and TRBJ2-7, with 7 nucleotides matching TRBD1. Losses at the gene ends were 5 bases for V and 3 bases for J; bases not matched to a gene: 1. CDR3 length: 12 residues. Per germline, CDR1 SEHNR and CDR2 FQNEAQ (reference sequence).

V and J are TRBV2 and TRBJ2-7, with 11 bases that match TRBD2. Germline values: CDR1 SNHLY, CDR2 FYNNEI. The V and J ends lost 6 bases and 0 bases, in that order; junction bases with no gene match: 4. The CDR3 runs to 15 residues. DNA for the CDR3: TGTGCCAGCAGCGGTAGCGGGAGGGTCTCCTACGAGCAGTACTTC. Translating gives CASSGSGRVSYEQYF.

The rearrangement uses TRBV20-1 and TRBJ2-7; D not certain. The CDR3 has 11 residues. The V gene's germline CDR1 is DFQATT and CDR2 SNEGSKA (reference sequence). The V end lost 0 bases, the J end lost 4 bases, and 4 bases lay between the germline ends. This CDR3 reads CSARDKYEQYF. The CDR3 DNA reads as TGCAGTGCTAGAGACAAATACGAGCAGTACTTC.

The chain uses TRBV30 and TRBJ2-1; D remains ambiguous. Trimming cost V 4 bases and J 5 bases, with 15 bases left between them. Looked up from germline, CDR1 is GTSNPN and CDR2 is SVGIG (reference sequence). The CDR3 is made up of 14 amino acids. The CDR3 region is CAWKRSSTHNEQFF. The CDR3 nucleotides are TGTGCCTGGAAGAGGTCGTCCACCCACAATGAGCAGTTCTTC.

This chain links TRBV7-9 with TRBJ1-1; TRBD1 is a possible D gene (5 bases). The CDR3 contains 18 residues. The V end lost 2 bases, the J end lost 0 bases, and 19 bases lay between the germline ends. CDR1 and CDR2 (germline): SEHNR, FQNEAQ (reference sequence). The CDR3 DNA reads TGTGCCAGCAGCTTACCCAAGGGGAACACACCACTGAACACTGAAGCTTTCTTT. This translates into CASSLPKGNTPLNTEAFF.

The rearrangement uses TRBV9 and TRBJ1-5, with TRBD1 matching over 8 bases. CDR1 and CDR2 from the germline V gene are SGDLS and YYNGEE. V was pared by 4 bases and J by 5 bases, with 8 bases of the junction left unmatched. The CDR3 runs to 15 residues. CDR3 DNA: TGTGCCAGCAGCCCAGGGACAGGCGAGGATCAGCCCCAGCATTTT. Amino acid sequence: CASSPGTGEDQPQHF.